The present T cell receptor (beta chain) was sequenced within a study of T cell responses to AZD1222 COVID-19 vaccine. Study conclusions and caveats: Receipt of two AZD1222 doses was followed by a rise in Spike-specific TCR breadth and depth.

The method was immunoSEQ multiplex PCR; TCRdb's version includes in-frame clones alone and lacks a portion of them. This sample has roughly 190,000 clones, with approximately 90% found just once. Concerning this clone itself: Its matching antigen is unknown.

V shed 3 bases, J shed 4 bases, and the junction held 7 bases outside the gene matches. Germline-derived CDR1 and CDR2 are MGHDK and SYGVNS. The CDR3 consists of 15 residues. This clonotype was sampled from an adult in good health. The chain recombines TRBV25-1 with TRBJ2-7; 9 nucleotides line up with TRBD2. Sequences were derived from peripheral blood, sampled on day 0 of AZD1222 vaccination. CDR3 coding DNA: TGTGCCAGCAGTGATGCCCTAGCGGGAAGGTACGAGCAGTACTTC. The encoded protein is CASSDALAGRYEQYF.